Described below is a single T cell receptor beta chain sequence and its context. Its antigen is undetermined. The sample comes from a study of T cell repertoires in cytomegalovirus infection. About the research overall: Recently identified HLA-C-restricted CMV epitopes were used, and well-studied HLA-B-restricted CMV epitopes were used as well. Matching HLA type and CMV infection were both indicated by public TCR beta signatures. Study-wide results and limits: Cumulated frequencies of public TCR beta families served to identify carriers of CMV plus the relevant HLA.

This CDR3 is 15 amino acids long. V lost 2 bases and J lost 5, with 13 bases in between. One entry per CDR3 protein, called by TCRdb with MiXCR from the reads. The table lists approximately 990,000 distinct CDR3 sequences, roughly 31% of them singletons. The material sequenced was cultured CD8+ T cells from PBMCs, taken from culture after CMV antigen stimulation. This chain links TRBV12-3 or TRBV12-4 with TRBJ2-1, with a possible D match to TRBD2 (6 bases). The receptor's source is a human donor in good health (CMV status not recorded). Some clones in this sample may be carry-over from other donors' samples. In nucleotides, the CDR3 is TGTGCCAGCAGTTTAATCAGGGAGGTCGACAATGAGCAGTTCTTC. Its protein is CASSLIREVDNEQFF.